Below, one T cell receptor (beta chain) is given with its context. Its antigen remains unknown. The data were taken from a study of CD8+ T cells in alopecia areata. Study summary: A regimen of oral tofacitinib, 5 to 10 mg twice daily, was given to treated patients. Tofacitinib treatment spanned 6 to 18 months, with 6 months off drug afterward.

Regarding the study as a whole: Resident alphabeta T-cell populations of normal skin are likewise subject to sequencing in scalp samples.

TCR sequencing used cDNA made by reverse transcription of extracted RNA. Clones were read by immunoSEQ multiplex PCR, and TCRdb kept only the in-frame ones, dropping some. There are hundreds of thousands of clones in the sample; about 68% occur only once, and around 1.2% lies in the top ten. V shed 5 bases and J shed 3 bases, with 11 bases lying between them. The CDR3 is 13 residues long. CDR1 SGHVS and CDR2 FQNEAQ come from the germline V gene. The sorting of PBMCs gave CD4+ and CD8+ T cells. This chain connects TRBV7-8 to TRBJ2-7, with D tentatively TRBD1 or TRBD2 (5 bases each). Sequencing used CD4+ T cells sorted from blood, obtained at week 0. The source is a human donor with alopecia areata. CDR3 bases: TGTGCCAGCAGCCGCCGGGACGGCTACGAGCAGTACTTC. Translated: CASSRRDGYEQYF.